The 20 T cell receptor beta chains below come from one sample, sequenced in a study of blood T cell repertoires in COVID-19. The data were produced by immunoSEQ multiplex PCR, yet TCRdb's version contains in-frame clones alone and is incomplete. This table holds about 190,000 clones, more than 70% found once. The sequenced sample was peripheral blood. These receptors all stem from a woman in her 40s who had recovered from COVID-19.

The V call is TRBV6-5, the J call TRBJ2-3; possible D gene TRBD2, 5 bases. Trimming left V 5 bases short and J 4 bases short, with 13 bases between. From germline, CDR1 is MNHEY and CDR2 SVGAGI. This CDR3 has 14 residues. For the CDR3, the DNA is TGTGCCAGCAGTCTCCAAGGGAGCCCAGATACGCAGTATTTT. Translation gives CASSLQGSPDTQYF.

The table lists this clone with a count of one. V usage is TRBV9 and J usage is TRBJ2-1, with 10 bases that match TRBD2. Trimming removed 0 bases from V and 4 bases from J; junction bases left unmatched: 4. This CDR3 comprises 16 residues. Germline CDR1 is SGDLS and CDR2 is YYNGEE. This CDR3 is CASSVGRTSGYNEQFF. In DNA, the CDR3 is TGTGCCAGCAGCGTAGGTCGGACTAGCGGATACAATGAGCAGTTCTTC.

This clone was observed a single time. This chain links TRBV11-2 with TRBJ1-1; no clear D. This CDR3 is built from 13 residues. Germline V gives CDR1 SGHAT, CDR2 FQNNGV. Trimming took 1 base from V and 7 from J, leaving 10 bases between them. The CDR3 loop is CASSLASQFEAFF. CDR3 coding DNA: TGTGCCAGCAGCTTAGCGTCCCAGTTTGAAGCTTTCTTT.

V and J are TRBV19 and TRBJ1-2; D may be TRBD1 (5 bases). V was shortened by 6 bases and J by 0 bases, with 11 bases between the two germline ends. The V gene's germline CDR1 is LNHDA and CDR2 SQIVND (reference sequence). There are 14 residues in the CDR3. CDR3 nucleotide sequence: TGTGCCAGTAGAGACAGCTCCTCTAACTATGGCTACACCTTC. Amino acid sequence: CASRDSSSNYGYTF. The full variable domain, in which reference TRBV19 and TRBJ1-2 provide the parts outside the CDR3, is DGGITQSPKYLFRKEGQNVTLSCEQNLNHDAMYWYRQDPGQGLRLIYYSQIVNDFQKGDIAEGYSVSREKKESFPLTVTSAQKNPTAFYLCASRDSSSNYGYTFGSGTRLTVV.

The V and J genes are TRBV3-1 (or the pseudogene TRBV3-2) and TRBJ1-5; D not resolved. Germline CDR1 is LGHDT and CDR2 is YNNKEL (reference sequence). V gave up 1 base and J gave up 2 bases, with 9 bases separating them. This CDR3 has 15 residues. CDR3 region: CASSQGWQGNQPQHF. In DNA, the CDR3 is TGTGCCAGCAGCCAAGGGTGGCAGGGCAATCAGCCCCAGCATTTT.

This chain uses TRBV18 with TRBJ2-2; perhaps TRBD2 as D (6 bases). Germline V CDR1 and CDR2: KGHSH, LQKENI. The V end lost 6 bases, the J end lost 1 base, and 12 bases lay between the germline ends. The CDR3 spans 15 residues. The CDR3 spells CASSYSGMNTGELFF. The DNA for the CDR3 is TGTGCCAGCTCCTATAGCGGAATGAACACCGGGGAGCTGTTTTTT.

J is TRBJ1-5 and V is TRBV28, with 8 bases identical to TRBD1. The CDR3 runs to 15 residues. The junction had 11 bases not matched to a gene; V was cut back by 6 bases and J by 7 bases. From germline, CDR1 is MDHEN and CDR2 SYDVKM. The CDR3 region has the DNA TGTGCCAGCAGAACTGGACAGGGAGTATACCAGCCCCAGCATTTT. Translated, it gives CASRTGQGVYQPQHF.

The rearrangement uses TRBV24-1 and TRBJ2-1; 9 bases match TRBD2. CDR1 KGHDR and CDR2 SFDVKD come from the germline V gene. The CDR3 is 19 amino acids. The ends lost 0 bases at V and 4 bases at J; junction bases unmatched: 12. The chain's CDR3 is CATSDLRLAVLNPYNEQFF. CDR3 coding DNA: TGTGCCACCAGTGATTTGAGACTAGCGGTCCTTAACCCTTACAATGAGCAGTTCTTC.

V and J are TRBV6-2 or TRBV6-3 and TRBJ1-2; 8 bases are shared with TRBD1. Trimming took 4 bases from V and 5 from J; bases not matched to a gene: 3. Germline V CDR1 and CDR2: MNHEY, SVGEGT. This CDR3 has 13 residues. The CDR3 reads CASSSGQVYGYTF. The CDR3 DNA reads TGTGCCAGCAGTTCGGGACAGGTGTATGGCTACACCTTC.

The J gene is TRBJ1-1, the V gene TRBV28, with 8 nucleotides matching TRBD1. The germline gives CDR1 MDHEN, CDR2 SYDVKM. Trimming took 8 bases from V and 0 from J; bases not matched to a gene: 8. This CDR3 spans 15 amino acids. CDR3 sequence: CASGGQEKMNTEAFF. CDR3 DNA sequence: TGTGCCAGCGGGGGACAGGAGAAGATGAACACTGAAGCTTTCTTT. Filled out from reference TRBV28 and TRBJ1-1, the complete variable domain reads DVKVTQSSRYLVKRTGEKVFLECVQDMDHENMFWYRQDPGLGLRLIYFSYDVKMKEKGDIPEGYSVSREKKERFSLILESASTNQTSMYLCASGGQEKMNTEAFFGQGTRLTVV.

The sample holds a few counts of this clone. V gene TRBV9 combines with J gene TRBJ2-1; TRBD2 agrees at 8 bases. V shed 2 bases, J shed 4 bases, and the junction held 5 bases outside the gene matches. The germline V gene has CDR1 SGDLS and CDR2 YYNGEE. This CDR3 has 15 residues. DNA for the CDR3: TGTGCCAGCAGCGTTAAACCTAGCGGGTACAATGAGCAGTTCTTC. The encoded protein is CASSVKPSGYNEQFF.

The genes are TRBV4-1 and TRBJ2-7; D perhaps matches TRBD2 (5 bases). The CDR3 length is 15 residues. Per the germline V gene, CDR1 is MGHRA and CDR2 is YSYEKL. Between the trimmed V and J ends, which lost 1 base and 5 bases, there was a span of 15 bases. The CDR3 sequence is CASSQVGPPEDEQYF. The CDR3 nucleotides are TGCGCCAGCAGCCAAGTTGGGCCACCGGAGGACGAGCAGTACTTC.

CDR3 sequence (DNA): TGTGCCAGCAGCTACGGACAGGGGGGCCGGAGGAACACTGAAGCTTTCTTT. This sequence encodes CASSYGQGGRRNTEAFF. The chain is built from TRBV9 and TRBJ1-1, with TRBD1 identical over 10 bases. The germline V gene has CDR1 SGDLS and CDR2 YYNGEE. The trim removed 4 bases at V and 1 base at J, leaving 10 bases unmatched. The CDR3 contains 17 residues.

This chain connects TRBV6-5 to TRBJ1-2; 7 bases map to TRBD1. The CDR3 has 14 residues. V was clipped by 6 bases and J by 8 bases; unmatched bases: 12. Germline V gene data show CDR1 as MNHEY and CDR2 as SVGAGI. The CDR3 region has the DNA TGTGCCAGCAGCAGGAAGACAGGGACGAGGGGCTACACCTTC. It yields the protein CASSRKTGTRGYTF.

The chain couples TRBV6-5 to TRBJ2-7, with D perhaps TRBD2 (5 bases). V dropped 6 bases and J dropped 4 bases, with 16 bases sitting between them. The germline gives CDR1 MNHEY, CDR2 SVGAGI. The CDR3 loop spans 14 amino acids. CDR3 DNA sequence: TGTGCCAGCAGCGTCGACTATCCACCTTACGAGCAGTACTTC. This codes for CASSVDYPPYEQYF.

This chain uses TRBV9 with TRBJ2-3; tentative D call: TRBD2 (6 bases). This CDR3 contains 15 residues. CDR1 is SGDLS and CDR2 is YYNGEE in the germline V gene. The V gene lost 0 bases and the J gene lost 2 bases, with 10 bases spanning the gap. CDR3 amino acids: CASSVGLAPTDTQYF. The DNA of the CDR3 is TGTGCCAGCAGCGTAGGCCTAGCGCCCACAGATACGCAGTATTTT.

A few counts support this clone. The V and J genes are TRBV6-5 and TRBJ1-2, with D unclear. The CDR3 extends over 13 amino acids. V was trimmed by 6 bases and J by 5 bases, leaving 13 bases between them. Germline values: CDR1 MNHEY, CDR2 SVGAGI. CDR3 region: CASRLGVFYGYTF. CDR3 in DNA: TGTGCCAGCAGACTGGGCGTTTTTTATGGCTACACCTTC.

The rearrangement joins TRBV7-6 to TRBJ2-1; 11 bases are a match to TRBD2. The CDR3 extends over 18 amino acids. J was trimmed by 8 bases and V by 1 base; bases with no gene match: 13. Germline lookup yields CDR1 SGHVS and CDR2 FNYEAQ. The CDR3 reads CASSLGLAGGLVIDEQFF. The CDR3 DNA reads TGTGCCAGCAGCTTAGGCCTAGCGGGAGGTCTGGTTATAGATGAGCAGTTCTTC.

The chain has TRBV27 and TRBJ2-7; the match to TRBD2 covers 13 bases. This CDR3 contains 22 residues. The germline CDR1 and CDR2 sequences are MNHEY and SMNVEV (reference sequence). The V gene end was trimmed by 6 bases and the J gene end by 0 bases; junction bases not matched to a gene: 23. CDR3 protein: CASRYLPQTGPGLAGHSYEQYF. In nucleotides, the CDR3 is TGTGCCAGCAGATACTTACCCCAGACAGGTCCGGGACTAGCGGGACACTCCTACGAGCAGTACTTC.

The chain couples TRBV14 to TRBJ2-2; the D gene is possibly TRBD1 (5 bases). Germline CDR1 is SGHDN and CDR2 is FVKESK. Trimming shortened V by 5 bases and J by 3 bases, and 13 bases separated the two germline ends. CDR3 size: 15 residues. In DNA, the CDR3 is TGTGCCAGCAGCGCAAGGGGCGTCGACACCGGGGAGCTGTTTTTT. It encodes CASSARGVDTGELFF.